Listed here are 20 T cell receptor beta chains from one sample, sequenced in a study of blood T cell repertoires in COVID-19. Some clones are missing from TCRdb's copy, which holds only in-frame ones; the method was immunoSEQ multiplex PCR. In the table there are around 250,000 clones, about nine tenths of which are singletons. Sequencing was done on a sample of PBMCs or T cells enriched from blood (not recorded which). These receptors all stem from a middle-aged woman with acute COVID-19.

The rearrangement uses TRBV18 and TRBJ1-6, with 11 bases fitting TRBD1. Germline V lookup: CDR1 KGHSH, CDR2 LQKENI. V dropped 3 bases and J dropped 8; count of bases not matched to a gene: 12. The CDR3 sequence is 18 residues long. The CDR3 DNA reads TGTGCCAGCTCACCGATCCGGACAGGGGGCCGGGGAGATTCACCCCTCCACTTT. It yields the protein CASSPIRTGGRGDSPLHF.

The gene calls are TRBV19 and TRBJ2-1; 13 positions agree with TRBD2. Germline assignment: CDR1 LNHDA and CDR2 SQIVND (reference sequence). Unmatched junction bases numbered 6, after V lost 6 bases and J lost 1 base. This CDR3 comprises 17 residues. CDR3 in amino acids: CASRGLAGRGSYNEQFF. In DNA, the CDR3 is TGTGCCAGTAGGGGACTAGCGGGACGGGGGTCCTACAATGAGCAGTTCTTC.

The chain links TRBV2 to TRBJ1-2; 12 bases agree with TRBD1. The V and J ends lost 2 bases and 4 bases, in that order; junction bases with no gene match: 5. The CDR3 is 16 residues long. Germline CDR1 reads SNHLY; CDR2 reads FYNNEI. CDR3 amino acids: CASSERGTGGLYGYTF. Here the CDR3 DNA reads TGTGCCAGCAGTGAAAGGGGGACAGGGGGCCTCTATGGCTACACCTTC.

This clone was recorded once. This chain connects TRBV11-2 to TRBJ2-5; possible D gene TRBD2, 6 bases. CDR1 is SGHAT and CDR2 is FQNNGV in the germline V gene. The V end lost 7 bases, the J end lost 4 bases, and 19 bases lay between the germline ends. The CDR3 spans 15 residues. The CDR3 DNA reads as TGTGCCAGCAACAAGGTGGCCCTGGAGGGAGAGACCCAGTACTTC. It is translated as CASNKVALEGETQYF. The full variable domain, in which reference TRBV11-2 and TRBJ2-5 provide the parts outside the CDR3, is EAGVAQSPRYKIIEKRQSVAFWCNPISGHATLYWYQQILGQGPKLLIQFQNNGVVDDSQLPKDRFSAERLKGVDSTLKIQPAKLEDSAVYLCASNKVALEGETQYFGPGTRLLVL.

A single count supports this clone. CDR3 residues: CASSTGQGAETQYF. The CDR3 DNA sequence: TGTGCCAGCAGCACCGGACAGGGGGCGGAGACCCAGTACTTC. The chain employs TRBV7-2 and TRBJ2-5; 11 nucleotides line up with TRBD1. Germline V lookup: CDR1 SGHTA, CDR2 FQGNSA. J lost 5 bases, V lost 5 bases, and 4 bases had no gene match. CDR3 length: 14 residues.

The chain joins TRBV28 to TRBJ2-7; 7 bases are shared with TRBD1. The CDR3 extends over 13 amino acids. Per germline, CDR1 MDHEN and CDR2 SYDVKM. The junction had 10 bases not matched to a gene; V was cut back by 6 bases and J by 8 bases. The CDR3 DNA reads TGTGCCAGCAGCCCCTATGGCAGGGGGAAGCAGTACTTC. Its translation: CASSPYGRGKQYF.

The rearrangement links TRBV4-1 to TRBJ2-1; 11 nucleotides align to TRBD2. J gave up 2 bases and V 0 bases, and 6 bases lay outside the gene matches. CDR1 is MGHRA, CDR2 YSYEKL, per germline. The CDR3 has 18 amino acids. CDR3 coding DNA: TGCGCCAGCAGCCAAGATGTTCTAGCGGGAGGAACCTACAATGAGCAGTTCTTC. Translated: CASSQDVLAGGTYNEQFF.

The chain carries TRBV27 and TRBJ2-1, with TRBD1 matching 9 bases. With 5 bases clipped from V and 6 bases from J, the junction kept 8 bases outside the gene matches. The germline V gene has CDR1 MNHEY and CDR2 SMNVEV (reference sequence). The CDR3 covers 15 residues. CDR3: CASSPGQGLANEQFF. Here the CDR3 DNA reads TGTGCCAGCAGTCCCGGACAGGGGCTGGCCAATGAGCAGTTCTTC.

The rearrangement joins TRBV20-1 to TRBJ2-5; no clear D. Germline CDR1 reads DFQATT; CDR2 reads SNEGSKA (reference sequence). Trimming pared 5 bases from V and 5 bases from J, leaving 6 bases between. This CDR3 comprises 10 residues. CDR3 in amino acids: CSAPVETQYF. In DNA form, the CDR3 reads TGCAGTGCTCCGGTGGAGACCCAGTACTTC.

V usage is TRBV5-1 and J usage is TRBJ2-3; D perhaps matches TRBD1 (6 bases). Trimming stripped 2 bases from V and 0 bases from J, with 10 bases between. CDR3 length: 15 residues. Germline-derived CDR1 and CDR2 are SGHRS and YFSETQ. In nucleotides, the CDR3 is TGCGCCAGCAGCTTTGACAGGACAAGCACAGATACGCAGTATTTT. Amino acid sequence: CASSFDRTSTDTQYF. Variable domain in full (rest from reference TRBV5-1 and TRBJ2-3): KAGVTQTPRYLIKTRGQQVTLSCSPISGHRSVSWYQQTPGQGLQFLFEYFSETQRNKGNFPGRFSGRQFSNSRSEMNVSTLELGDSALYLCASSFDRTSTDTQYFGPGTRLTVL.

The chain recombines TRBV6-1 with TRBJ2-1; D is perhaps TRBD2 (6 bases). Germline values: CDR1 MNHNS, CDR2 SASEGT. V lost 3 bases, J lost 5 bases, and 14 bases lay in between. CDR3 size: 15 residues. The CDR3 is CASSDLGGYNNEQFF. The CDR3 DNA sequence: TGTGCCAGCAGTGACCTAGGAGGGTATAACAATGAGCAGTTCTTC.

This chain joins TRBV27 and TRBJ2-7; TRBD1 is a possible D gene (6 bases). Trimming removed 3 bases at V and 2 bases at J, with 14 bases between. This CDR3 has 15 residues. CDR1 is MNHEY and CDR2 is SMNVEV in the germline V gene (reference sequence). CDR3 in DNA: TGTGCCAGCAGTTTTGTGAGGGGGTCGGCCTACGAGCAGTACTTC. Translating it yields CASSFVRGSAYEQYF.

V gene TRBV19 combines with J gene TRBJ2-3; weak D call: TRBD1 (6 bases). The V gene lost 3 bases and the J gene lost 0 bases, with 10 bases spanning the gap. Germline V gene lookup returns CDR1 LNHDA and CDR2 SQIVND (reference sequence). The CDR3 contains 15 residues. CDR3 bases: TGTGCCAGTAGTATTAGGGGGTTTAGCACAGATACGCAGTATTTT. The encoded protein is CASSIRGFSTDTQYF.

The chain recombines TRBV10-1 with TRBJ1-1; weak D call: TRBD1 (5 bases). V lost 0 bases, J lost 6 bases, and 11 bases lay in between. The germline V gene encodes CDR1 WNHNN and CDR2 SYGVQD (reference sequence). This CDR3 has 14 amino acids. The chain's CDR3 is CASSESGGTAEAFF. The CDR3, as DNA: TGCGCCAGCAGTGAGTCTGGAGGGACGGCTGAAGCTTTCTTT.

The chain joins TRBV10-3 to TRBJ2-7; 7 bases fit TRBD2. Germline CDR1 is ENHRY and CDR2 is SYGVKD. The CDR3 contains 13 residues. V was pared by 2 bases and J by 6 bases, with 4 bases of the junction left unmatched. CDR3 sequence (DNA): TGTGCCATCAGTGAGGGACTAGGGGTCGAGCAGTACTTC. Encoded protein: CAISEGLGVEQYF.

This chain links TRBV7-9 with TRBJ1-1; 9 nucleotides agree with TRBD1. The germline CDR1 and CDR2 sequences are SEHNR and FQNEAQ (reference sequence). The CDR3 totals 15 residues. V shed 5 bases, J shed 6 bases, and the junction held 10 bases outside the gene matches. The chain's CDR3 is CASSRGTGLYAEAFF. CDR3 bases: TGTGCCAGCAGCAGGGGGACAGGGCTGTACGCTGAAGCTTTCTTT.

V gene TRBV27 combines with J gene TRBJ2-3; 10 nucleotides align to TRBD2. V lost 3 bases, J lost 3 bases, and 9 bases stayed unmatched. The CDR3 has 17 residues. CDR1 is MNHEY and CDR2 is SMNVEV in the germline V gene (reference sequence). Here the CDR3 reads CASSFLPSGSGTDTQYF. CDR3 bases: TGTGCCAGCAGTTTCCTTCCTAGCGGGAGTGGAACAGATACGCAGTATTTT.

The CDR3 DNA sequence: TGCGCCAGCAGCTTAACAGTTCCAAAAGAGACCCAGTACTTC. Encoded protein: CASSLTVPKETQYF. The genes are TRBV5-1 and TRBJ2-5; D is unclear. CDR1 and CDR2 from the germline V gene are SGHRS and YFSETQ. This CDR3 region has 14 residues. V lost 2 bases to trimming and J lost 3 bases, with 11 bases between them.

CDR3 region: CASTNHQGSGELFF. The CDR3 bases are TGTGCCAGTACCAACCACCAGGGAAGCGGGGAGCTGTTTTTT. The V call is TRBV19, the J call TRBJ2-2, with D perhaps TRBD1 (5 bases). Trimming stripped 7 bases from V and 7 bases from J, with 16 bases between. Germline CDR1 and CDR2: LNHDA and SQIVND (reference sequence). This CDR3 region has 14 residues.

V and J are TRBV6-2 or TRBV6-3 and TRBJ2-7; 8 positions agree with TRBD2. V was pared by 1 base and J by 0 bases, with 2 bases of the junction left unmatched. Germline V gene lookup returns CDR1 MNHEY and CDR2 SVGEGT. This CDR3 has 15 residues. CDR3 in amino acids: CASSYLLAASYEQYV. The CDR3 bases are TGTGCCAGCAGTTACTTACTAGCGGCCTCCTACGAGCAGTACGTC.